A single sample is the source of the 23 T cell receptor beta chains below, sequenced in a study of blood T cell repertoires in COVID-19. Some clones are missing from TCRdb's copy, which holds only in-frame ones; the method was immunoSEQ multiplex PCR. The sample lists about 74,000 clones, around 75% occurring once. Input material: peripheral blood. Every receptor here comes from a man aged 65-85 years with acute or convalescent COVID-19.

The rearrangement joins TRBV21-1 to TRBJ2-1; the D segment call TRBD2 is taken from the table without a DNA check. TRBV21-1 is given as a pseudogene. The CDR3 is 14 amino acids. The CDR3 region is CARQRGTTSRSKFF. The CDR3 DNA follows: TGTGCCAGACAAAGGGGGACTACCTCTCGGTCGAAGTTCTTC.

V is TRBV18 and J is TRBJ1-1, with 9 bases aligning to TRBD1. V lost 2 bases and J lost 4; bases outside the gene matches: 8. Germline V gene lookup returns CDR1 KGHSH and CDR2 LQKENI. CDR3 size: 16 residues. The CDR3: CASSPILQGAGTEAFF. Here the CDR3 DNA reads TGTGCCAGCTCACCAATTTTACAGGGGGCTGGCACTGAAGCTTTCTTT.

The rearrangement links TRBV12-3 or TRBV12-4 to TRBJ2-6; possible D gene TRBD1, 6 bases. CDR3 length equals 12 residues. Trimming left V 6 bases short and J 13 bases short, with 13 bases between. The CDR3 coding sequence is TGTGCCAGCAGCCTGACAGGCTCTGTCCTGACTTTC. Its translation: CASSLTGSVLTF.

A single count supports this clone. This chain joins TRBV6-5 and TRBJ2-5, with TRBD2 matching over 8 bases. Germline V lookup: CDR1 MNHEY, CDR2 SVGAGI. The CDR3 is 16 amino acids. V trimming: 2 bases; J trimming: 0 bases; junction bases outside the gene matches: 5. CDR3 protein: CASSYRNSGNQETQYF. CDR3 coding DNA: TGTGCCAGCAGTTACCGGAATAGCGGGAACCAAGAGACCCAGTACTTC.

The J gene is TRBJ1-2, the V gene TRBV6-5; the D gene is possibly TRBD1 (6 bases). This CDR3 region has 13 residues. Trimming cost V 6 bases and J 3 bases, with 11 bases left between them. The germline gives CDR1 MNHEY, CDR2 SVGAGI. The chain's CDR3 is CASSLGADYGYTF. The CDR3 nucleotides read TGTGCCAGCAGCCTGGGGGCAGACTATGGCTACACCTTC.

The chain couples TRBV2 to TRBJ1-5; D is unclear. Germline CDR1 is SNHLY and CDR2 is FYNNEI. CDR3 length: 13 amino acids. V was shortened by 6 bases and J by 3 bases, with 9 bases between the two germline ends. CDR3 in DNA: TGTGCCAGCAGGCAAGAGGCCAATCAGCCCCAGCATTTT. Amino acids: CASRQEANQPQHF.

The chain is built from TRBV24-1 and TRBJ2-2; maybe TRBD1 (6 bases). CDR1 and CDR2 (germline): KGHDR, SFDVKD. The CDR3 loop spans 16 amino acids. Deletions cut 2 bases from V and 3 bases from J, with 12 bases between. In DNA, the CDR3 is TGTGCCACCAGTGATTCAGGGGCCGGGTACACCGGGGAGCTGTTTTTT. Protein product: CATSDSGAGYTGELFF.

The chain links TRBV3-1 (or the pseudogene TRBV3-2) to TRBJ2-2; 8 nucleotides agree with TRBD2. V was clipped by 4 bases and J by 6 bases; unmatched bases: 4. The germline CDR1 and CDR2 sequences are LGHDT and YNNKEL (reference sequence). The CDR3 contains 14 residues. CDR3 coding DNA: TGTGCCAGCAGCCCCCGGACTAGCCCCGGGGAGCTGTTTTTT. Translated: CASSPRTSPGELFF.

This clone was picked up a small number of times. The genes are TRBV13 and TRBJ2-5; D uncertain. The CDR3 totals 12 residues. Germline V gene lookup returns CDR1 PRHDT and CDR2 FYEKMQ (reference sequence). The ends were cut back, 3 bases at V and 0 bases at J, with 2 bases in the middle. The CDR3: CASSFYQETQYF. In DNA, the CDR3 is TGTGCCAGCAGCTTCTACCAAGAGACCCAGTACTTC.

This clone was recorded once. The chain is built from TRBV6-1 and TRBJ1-2; 9 positions match TRBD1. V lost 4 bases, J lost 1 base, and 10 bases stayed unmatched. Germline V gene data show CDR1 as MNHNS and CDR2 as SASEGT. This CDR3 region has 17 residues. The CDR3 region has the DNA TGTGCCAGCAGTGCCGGACAGGGGCTAGTTCTTAACTATGGCTACACCTTC. Translating it yields CASSAGQGLVLNYGYTF.

The chain links TRBV27 to TRBJ1-6; maybe TRBD1 (6 bases). Germline V gene sequence: CDR1 MNHEY, CDR2 SMNVEV (reference sequence). The V gene lost 2 bases and the J gene lost 4 bases, with 9 bases spanning the gap. CDR3 length: 15 amino acids. CDR3 in DNA: TGTGCCAGCAGTTTACTAGGACAGTATAATTCACCCCTCCACTTT. This codes for CASSLLGQYNSPLHF.

Only a few counts were recorded for this clone. Additional DNA sequences in this sample encode the identical CDR3. The chain uses TRBV5-1 and TRBJ1-4; no clear D. With 1 base removed from V and 1 base from J, the gap between germline ends came to 5 bases. Germline CDR1 SGHRS, CDR2 YFSETQ. The CDR3 runs to 14 residues. DNA for the CDR3: TGCGCCAGCAGCTTGCGAGGAACTAATGAAAAACTGTTTTTT. As protein: CASSLRGTNEKLFF.

The V and J genes are TRBV19 and TRBJ2-7; 8 positions match TRBD1. The CDR3 runs 14 residues. Trimming at V came to 4 bases and at J to 4 bases, leaving 6 bases not matched to a gene. From germline, CDR1 is LNHDA and CDR2 SQIVND (reference sequence). The CDR3 DNA reads TGTGCCAGTAGTACCGGGACAGGCGGTTACGAGCAGTACTTC. Translated: CASSTGTGGYEQYF.

J is TRBJ1-6 and V is TRBV3-1 (or the pseudogene TRBV3-2); D remains ambiguous. The CDR3 runs 12 residues. V was shortened by 4 bases and J by 12 bases, with 10 bases between the two germline ends. The germline V gene has CDR1 LGHDT and CDR2 YNNKEL (reference sequence). The CDR3 loop reads CASSPGERPLHF. CDR3 coding DNA: TGTGCCAGCAGCCCGGGAGAGAGACCCCTCCACTTT.

The rearrangement uses TRBV5-1 and TRBJ1-1; the D gene is possibly TRBD1 (5 bases). Trimming stripped 6 bases from V and 0 bases from J, with 18 bases between. From germline, CDR1 is SGHRS and CDR2 YFSETQ. The CDR3 contains 16 residues. The CDR3 region is CASTFEPTGMNTEAFF. CDR3 sequence (DNA): TGCGCCAGCACCTTTGAACCTACAGGTATGAACACTGAAGCTTTCTTT.

This chain connects TRBV5-1 to TRBJ1-4; 7 bases align to TRBD1. The CDR3 runs to 17 residues. The J segment lost 5 bases and the V segment lost 3 bases, leaving 13 bases of the junction unmatched. Germline V lookup: CDR1 SGHRS, CDR2 YFSETQ. In DNA, the CDR3 is TGCGCCAGCAGCTCCCCTGACAGGGACCCTGACAATGAAAAACTGTTTTTT. Translating it yields CASSSPDRDPDNEKLFF.

CDR3 coding DNA: TGTGCCAGCAGCTTAACTTTCGGAGCTGGCTACACCTTC. Residues: CASSLTFGAGYTF. This chain links TRBV7-3 with TRBJ1-2; D is unclear. CDR1 and CDR2 (germline): SGHTA, FQGTGA. This CDR3 region has 13 residues. V shed 0 bases and J shed 7 bases, with 9 bases lying between them.

This clone has a handful of counts. The chain uses TRBV19 and TRBJ2-1; a weak D match, TRBD1 (6 bases). Deletions cut 6 bases from V and 0 bases from J, with 12 bases between. Germline V gene sequence: CDR1 LNHDA, CDR2 SQIVND (reference sequence). This CDR3 has 15 amino acids. CDR3 nucleotide sequence: TGTGCCAGTAGGGGGACACGCTTCTCCTACAATGAGCAGTTCTTC. Translated: CASRGTRFSYNEQFF.

The chain's CDR3 is CSVTIGLARYNEQFF. Here the CDR3 DNA reads TGCAGCGTGACGATAGGGCTAGCGAGATACAATGAGCAGTTCTTC. The chain has TRBV29-1 and TRBJ2-1; the D gene is possibly TRBD2 (6 bases). Germline V gene lookup returns CDR1 SQVTM and CDR2 ANQGSEA. The CDR3 consists of 15 residues. Trimming shortened V by 6 bases and J by 4 bases, and 19 bases separated the two germline ends.

The CDR3 here is CASSSERDPPYNEQFF. DNA for the CDR3: TGTGCCAGCAGCTCCGAGCGGGATCCCCCCTACAATGAGCAGTTCTTC. This chain uses TRBV21-1 with TRBJ2-1; the D segment call TRBD2 is taken from the table without a DNA check. TRBV21-1 is listed as a pseudogene. This CDR3 comprises 16 residues.

The rearrangement links TRBV11-2 to TRBJ2-3; the D is unclear. Germline CDR1 SGHAT, CDR2 FQNNGV. This CDR3 has 11 amino acids. Trimming took 8 bases from V and 8 from J, leaving 11 bases between them. The CDR3 reads CASRLLGTQYF. The CDR3 DNA is TGTGCCAGCCGACTGTTGGGTACGCAGTATTTT.

V and J are TRBV7-9 and TRBJ2-1, with D uncertain. Germline CDR1 SEHNR, CDR2 FQNEAQ (reference sequence). This CDR3 spans 15 amino acids. V was trimmed by 5 bases and J by 1 base, leaving 12 bases between them. In nucleotides, the CDR3 is TGTGCCAGCAGCCCCCAGAGGAGTTCCTACAATGAGCAGTTCTTC. Translation gives CASSPQRSSYNEQFF.

V usage is TRBV6-5 and J usage is TRBJ1-1, with TRBD1 matching 7 bases. The CDR3 totals 13 residues. J lost 7 bases, V lost 7 bases, and 9 bases had no gene match. Germline CDR1 MNHEY, CDR2 SVGAGI. In DNA, the CDR3 is TGTGCCAGCATGTCACTGGGACAGCTTGAAGCTTTCTTT. Translating gives CASMSLGQLEAFF.